The 14 T cell receptor beta chains below were found in one sample sequenced in a study of tumor-infiltrating lymphocytes in oesophageal squamous cell carcinoma. TCRdb independently ran MiXCR on the PCR reads; one entry per CDR3 protein. The table includes some 14,000 distinct CDR3 sequences, roughly half detected once. Sequenced material: blood. Receptors originate from a male donor with esophageal squamous cell carcinoma.

Relative to its sample, this clonotype is large. The CDR3 protein is CASRGLAGGDTQYF. DNA for the CDR3: TGTGCCAGCAGGGGACTAGCGGGTGGGGATACGCAGTATTTT. V and J are TRBV7-2 and TRBJ2-3; 12 nucleotides line up with TRBD2. V lost 6 bases, J lost 6 bases, and 4 bases stayed unmatched. The CDR3 is 14 residues long. Germline CDR1 is SGHTA and CDR2 is FQGNSA.

About this clonotype: The junction and the germline gene differ at one end; a read error may be behind it. This rearrangement joins TRBV7-2 to TRBJ2-7; D possibly corresponds to TRBD2 (5 bases). This CDR3 has 13 amino acids. CDR1 SGHTA and CDR2 FQGNSA come from the germline V gene. CDR3 residues: CASSLDRGSPLHF. CDR3 in DNA: TGTGCCAGCAGCTTGGACCGGGGTTCACCCCTCCACTTC.

The chain recombines TRBV6-1 with TRBJ1-1; tentatively, D is TRBD1 (5 bases). The end of the DNA fits TRBJ2-3 better, so the J call may be wrong. Germline loops: CDR1 MNHNS, CDR2 SASEGT. The CDR3 has 15 residues. CDR3 amino acids: CASSDYWTITDTQYF. DNA for the CDR3: TGTGCCAGCAGTGATTATTGGACAATCACAGATACGCAGTATTTT.

This chain links TRBV27 with TRBJ2-7; 12 bases are shared with TRBD2. CDR3 length: 17 residues. Trimming took 6 bases from V and 7 from J; bases not matched to a gene: 16. The germline gives CDR1 MNHEY, CDR2 SMNVEV (reference sequence). This CDR3 reads CASSRTSGIESYNEQYF. The CDR3 DNA reads as TGTGCCAGCAGCCGGACTAGCGGGATTGAGTCCTACAATGAGCAGTACTTC.

This clonotype was recorded only once. A read error is likely, as this CDR3 ends without the conserved phenylalanine or tryptophan. The DNA is omitted, as the CDR3 cannot be located on it reliably, and the CDR3 follows TCRdb's listing. The CDR3 here is CASSSSGMYGGQGGYTFGS. V usage is TRBV6-8 and J usage is TRBJ2-7; the D call in the table, TRBD1, was not verified against the DNA. Germline V lookup: CDR1 MNHGY, CDR2 SAAAGT. With termini counted, the CDR3 has 19 amino acids.

This clonotype was detected ten times or more. The chain couples TRBV6-1 to TRBJ2-6; no clear D gene. V was cut by 7 bases and J by 4 bases, with 8 bases left in between. This CDR3 has 13 amino acids. Germline CDR1 and CDR2: MNHNS and SASEGT. As DNA, the CDR3 is TGTGCCAGCACCGCTTCCGGGGCCAACGTCCTGACTTTC. This encodes CASTASGANVLTF.

The sample holds one count of this clonotype. The chain employs TRBV12-3 or TRBV12-4 and TRBJ1-4; no definite D call. Trimming stripped 5 bases from V and 7 bases from J, with 11 bases between. This CDR3 contains 13 residues. CDR3 in amino acids: CASSPDPTEKLFF. Here the CDR3 DNA reads TGTGCCAGCAGTCCGGATCCGACTGAAAAACTGTTTTTT.

The chain links TRBV6-7 to TRBJ2-1; D call uncertain. TRBV6-7 is placed among ORFs of uncertain function. V was cut by 2 bases and J by 10 bases, with 9 bases left in between. The CDR3 is 12 amino acids. The CDR3 sequence: CASSYGAKEQFF. For the CDR3, the DNA is TGTGCCAGCAGTTACGGCGCGAAAGAGCAGTTCTTC.

This sequence joins TRBV7-4 and TRBJ1-4; D perhaps matches TRBD1 (6 bases). Germline V gives CDR1 SGHVT, CDR2 SQSDAQ. Trimming left V 2 bases short and J 6 bases short, with 10 bases between. CDR3 length equals 14 residues. This CDR3 reads CASSLPGAHEKLFF. CDR3 nucleotide sequence: TGTGCCAGCAGCTTACCGGGGGCGCATGAAAAACTGTTTTTT. Based on the CDR3 plus reference TRBV7-4 and TRBJ1-4, the full variable domain is GAGVSQSPRYKVAKRGRDVALRCDSISGHVTLYWYRQTLGQGSEVLTYSQSDAQRDKSGRPSGRFSAERPERSVSTLKIQRTEQGDSAVYLCASSLPGAHEKLFFGSGTQLSVL.

This clonotype turned up a few times. The chain is built from TRBV7-8 and TRBJ2-5; D is perhaps TRBD1 (6 bases). This CDR3 has 15 residues. V was shortened by 5 bases and J by 2 bases, with 15 bases between the two germline ends. Germline V CDR1 and CDR2: SGHVS, FQNEAQ. CDR3 in amino acids: CASSPRLRGQETQYF. The CDR3 bases are TGTGCCAGCAGCCCGCGGCTTAGGGGGCAAGAGACCCAGTACTTC.

This clonotype was seen at least ten times. The chain carries TRBV15 and TRBJ2-1; 8 bases are a match to TRBD1. Germline V gives CDR1 LNHNV, CDR2 YYDKDF (reference sequence). V shed 0 bases, J shed 1 base, and the junction held 2 bases outside the gene matches. This CDR3 spans 16 amino acids. The CDR3, as DNA: TGTGCCACCAGCAGAGAGGACAGGGTTTCCTACAATGAGCAGTTCTTC. Its protein is CATSREDRVSYNEQFF.

This clonotype was seen a few times. The rearrangement joins TRBV6-1 to TRBJ2-1; 9 nucleotides align to TRBD1. The DNA matches TRBJ2-7 better at its end, which makes the J call doubtful. The CDR3 extends over 15 amino acids. Germline lookup yields CDR1 MNHNS and CDR2 SASEGT. The chain's CDR3 is CASRTGTGSNYEQYF. The CDR3 DNA is TGTGCCAGCAGAACCGGGACAGGGTCGAACTACGAGCAGTACTTC.

V is TRBV6-2 or TRBV6-3 and J is TRBJ2-7, with TRBD2 identical over 7 bases. The assigned J gene may be wrong: the sequence end matches TRBJ2-1 better. The germline gives CDR1 MNHEY, CDR2 SVGEGT. CDR3 length: 17 residues. The CDR3 spells CASSYRGVGLLTYEQFF. The DNA for the CDR3 is TGTGCCAGCAGTTACCGGGGGGTGGGACTCCTGACCTACGAGCAGTTCTTC.

The V call is TRBV18, the J call TRBJ2-7; D is unclear. The closer fit of TRBJ2-1 to the DNA end suggests the J call may be wrong. Germline V CDR1 and CDR2: KGHSH, LQKENI. The CDR3 consists of 11 residues. CDR3 DNA: TGTGCCAGCTCAGCTCTGCATGAGCAGTTCTTC. As protein: CASSALHEQFF.